The clone carrying this T cell receptor (beta chain) was seen many times. What it recognizes is unknown. This sample was included in a study of T cell repertoires and leukemia-associated antigens. Across the study: Samples yielded roughly 3 to 5.5 million effective reads each, 15 million to 20 million overall.

TCRdb re-called the 5' RACE reads with MiXCR, one entry per CDR3 protein. Altogether roughly 12,000 distinct CDR3 sequences are present, about 45% being singletons, with the ten largest covering around 28%. Findings of the study overall: The four groups had similar numbers of Vbeta, Jbeta genes and CDR3s. Whether expanded clones are antigen-specific and functional remains untested.

Before use, CD3+ T cells rested overnight in serum-free medium. V was cut by 0 bases and J by 11 bases, with 17 bases left in between. Germline V lookup: CDR1 MGHRA, CDR2 YSYEKL. The CDR3 consists of 15 residues. What was sequenced was CD3+ T cells sorted from blood and cultured. The rearrangement joins TRBV4-1 to TRBJ2-4; D perhaps matches TRBD1 (6 bases). The TCR comes from a female donor in good health. In DNA form, the CDR3 reads TGCGCCAGCAGCCAAGATCGGACAGCCCTAACCGTTCAGTACTTC. Protein: CASSQDRTALTVQYF.